This T cell receptor beta chain was obtained from a study of T-cell memory formation after mild COVID-19. On the study more broadly: There were largely donor-specific TCR clusters.

TCRdb processed the 5' RACE reads anew with MiXCR; each CDR3 protein has one entry. The table records under 550,000 distinct CDR3 sequences, more than 15% of them present only once. This clonotype was picked up a small number of times. Its antigen is currently unknown. In germline, CDR1 is LGHDT, CDR2 YNNKEL (reference sequence). The CDR3 contains 16 residues. V lost 1 base to trimming and J lost 1 base, with 13 bases between them. Study outcomes and limitations: CD4+ contracting clones lay mainly in CM and EM, CD8+ ones in EMRA.

The chain couples TRBV3-1 to TRBJ1-1; tentatively, D is TRBD1 (5 bases). Sequenced material: PBMCs or a T cell subset sorted from them (not recorded which). The receptor was derived from a man between 18 and 29 years old who had mild COVID-19 (a few samples of this study predate the infection). Cell type and time point are not known. The CDR3: CASSQGGGLANTEAFF. The CDR3 bases are TGTGCCAGCAGCCAAGGGGGCGGATTGGCGAACACTGAAGCTTTCTTT.